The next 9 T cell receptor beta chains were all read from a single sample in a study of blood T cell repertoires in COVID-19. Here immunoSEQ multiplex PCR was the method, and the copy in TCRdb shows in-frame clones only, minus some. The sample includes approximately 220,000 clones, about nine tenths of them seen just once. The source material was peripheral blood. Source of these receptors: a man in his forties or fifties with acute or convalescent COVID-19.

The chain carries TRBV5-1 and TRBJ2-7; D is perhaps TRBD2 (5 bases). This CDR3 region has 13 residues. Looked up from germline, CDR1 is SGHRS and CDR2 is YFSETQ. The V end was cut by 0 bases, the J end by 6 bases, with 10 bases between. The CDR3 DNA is TGCGCCAGCAGCTTGGGGGTTGAGGGCGAGCAGTACTTC. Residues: CASSLGVEGEQYF.

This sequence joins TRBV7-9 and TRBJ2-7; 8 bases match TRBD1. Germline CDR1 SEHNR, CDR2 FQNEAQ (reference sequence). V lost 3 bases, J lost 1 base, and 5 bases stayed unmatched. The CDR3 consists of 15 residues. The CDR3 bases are TGTGCCAGCAGCTTCCGGGACAGGAATTCCTACGAGCAGTACTTC. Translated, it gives CASSFRDRNSYEQYF.

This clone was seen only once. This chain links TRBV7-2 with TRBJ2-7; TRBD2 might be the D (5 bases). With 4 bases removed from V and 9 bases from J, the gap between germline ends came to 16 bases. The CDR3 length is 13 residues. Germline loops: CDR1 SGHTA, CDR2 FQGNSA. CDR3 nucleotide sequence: TGTGCCAGCAGCTCCGCGGGTCGCGCCGGGCAGTACTTC. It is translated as CASSSAGRAGQYF.

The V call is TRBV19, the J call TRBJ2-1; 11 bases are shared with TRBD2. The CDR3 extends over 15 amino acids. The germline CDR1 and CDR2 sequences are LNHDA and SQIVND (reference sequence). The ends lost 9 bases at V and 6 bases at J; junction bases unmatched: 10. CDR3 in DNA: TGTGCCAGCGTGGTTACCGGGACTAGCGGCAATGAGCAGTTCTTC. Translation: CASVVTGTSGNEQFF.

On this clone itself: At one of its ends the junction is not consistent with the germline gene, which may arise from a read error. As DNA, the CDR3 is TGTGCCAGCAGTGGGCGAGCGGGCGTGGACTTC. Amino acids: CASSGRAGVDF. The chain links TRBV6-6 to TRBJ2-7; possibly TRBD2 for D (6 bases). CDR3 size: 11 residues. Germline V gene data show CDR1 as MNHNY and CDR2 as SVGAGI (reference sequence).

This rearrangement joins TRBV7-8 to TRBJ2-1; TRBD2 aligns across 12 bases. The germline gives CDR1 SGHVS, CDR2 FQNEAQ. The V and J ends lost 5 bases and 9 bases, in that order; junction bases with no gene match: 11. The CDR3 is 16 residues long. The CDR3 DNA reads TGTGCCAGCAGCGAGGCCCCTAGCGGGAGGGCCACTGAGCAGTTCTTC. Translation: CASSEAPSGRATEQFF.

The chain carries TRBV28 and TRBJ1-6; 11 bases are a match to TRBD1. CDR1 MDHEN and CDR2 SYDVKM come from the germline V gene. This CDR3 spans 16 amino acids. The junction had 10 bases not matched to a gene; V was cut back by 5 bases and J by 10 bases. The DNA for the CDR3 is TGTGCCAGCAGTGAACTAGGACAGGGGGCTGAGTCACCCCTCCACTTT. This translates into CASSELGQGAESPLHF.

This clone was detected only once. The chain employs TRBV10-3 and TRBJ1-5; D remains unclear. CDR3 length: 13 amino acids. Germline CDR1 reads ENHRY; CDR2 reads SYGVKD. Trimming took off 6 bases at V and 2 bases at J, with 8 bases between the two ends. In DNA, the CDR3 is TGTGCCATCAGCCGAGGAGGCAATCAGCCCCAGCATTTT. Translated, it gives CAISRGGNQPQHF.

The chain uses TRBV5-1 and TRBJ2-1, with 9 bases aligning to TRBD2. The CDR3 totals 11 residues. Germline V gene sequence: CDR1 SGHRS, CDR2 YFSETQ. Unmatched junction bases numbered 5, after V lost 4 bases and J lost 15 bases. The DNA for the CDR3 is TGCGCCAGCAGCCCCGGGACTAGCCTGTTCTTC. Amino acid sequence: CASSPGTSLFF.